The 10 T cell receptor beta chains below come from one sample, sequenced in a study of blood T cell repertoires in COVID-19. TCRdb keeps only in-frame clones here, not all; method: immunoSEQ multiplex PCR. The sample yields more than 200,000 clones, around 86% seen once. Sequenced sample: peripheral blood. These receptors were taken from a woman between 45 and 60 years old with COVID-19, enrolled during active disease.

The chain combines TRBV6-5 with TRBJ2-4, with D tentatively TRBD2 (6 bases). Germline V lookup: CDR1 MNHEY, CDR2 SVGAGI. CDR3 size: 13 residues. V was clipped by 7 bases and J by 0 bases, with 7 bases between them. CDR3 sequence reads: CASKGLAKNIQYF. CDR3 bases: TGTGCCAGCAAGGGACTAGCCAAAAACATTCAGTACTTC.

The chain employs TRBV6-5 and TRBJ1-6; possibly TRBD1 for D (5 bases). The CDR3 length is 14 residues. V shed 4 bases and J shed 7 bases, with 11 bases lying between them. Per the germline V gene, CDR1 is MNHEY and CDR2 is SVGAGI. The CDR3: CASSSDRGNSPLHF. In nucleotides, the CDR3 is TGTGCCAGCAGTTCCGACAGAGGCAATTCACCCCTCCACTTT.

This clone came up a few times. The CDR3 coding sequence is TGCGCCAGCAGCCGACTAGGGTTAGGGGACTTAAATGAGCAGTTCTTC. It specifies CASSRLGLGDLNEQFF. V and J are TRBV5-1 and TRBJ2-1; D is possibly TRBD2 (6 bases). This CDR3 is built from 16 residues. The V gene lost 4 bases and the J gene lost 7 bases, with 21 bases spanning the gap. Germline V gene lookup returns CDR1 SGHRS and CDR2 YFSETQ.

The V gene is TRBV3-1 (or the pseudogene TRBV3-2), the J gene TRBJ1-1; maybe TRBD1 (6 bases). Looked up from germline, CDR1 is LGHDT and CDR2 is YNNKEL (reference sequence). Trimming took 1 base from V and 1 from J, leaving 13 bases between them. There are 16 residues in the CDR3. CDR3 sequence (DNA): TGTGCCAGCAGCCAAGTCTTGGGGACAAAGAACACTGAAGCTTTCTTT. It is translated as CASSQVLGTKNTEAFF.

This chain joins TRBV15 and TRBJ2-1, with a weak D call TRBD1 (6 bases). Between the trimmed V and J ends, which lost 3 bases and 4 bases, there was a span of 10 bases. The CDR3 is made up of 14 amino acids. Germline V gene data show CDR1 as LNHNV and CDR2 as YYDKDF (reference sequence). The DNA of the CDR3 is TGTGCCACCAGCAGCGTGACAGGTTACAATGAGCAGTTCTTC. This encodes CATSSVTGYNEQFF.

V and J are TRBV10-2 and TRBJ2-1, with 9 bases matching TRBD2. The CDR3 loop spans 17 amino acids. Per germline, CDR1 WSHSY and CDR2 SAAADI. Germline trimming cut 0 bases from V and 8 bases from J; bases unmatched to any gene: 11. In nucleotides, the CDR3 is TGCGCCAGCAGTGAGTCGGCGCGGGGGGGCCTATTCGATGAGCAGTTCTTC. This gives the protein CASSESARGGLFDEQFF.

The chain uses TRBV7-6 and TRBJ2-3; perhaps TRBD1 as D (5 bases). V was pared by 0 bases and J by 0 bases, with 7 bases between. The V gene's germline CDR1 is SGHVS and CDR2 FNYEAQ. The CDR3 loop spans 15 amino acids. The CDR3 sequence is CASSLARDSTDTQYF. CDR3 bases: TGTGCCAGCAGCTTAGCCAGGGATAGCACAGATACGCAGTATTTT.

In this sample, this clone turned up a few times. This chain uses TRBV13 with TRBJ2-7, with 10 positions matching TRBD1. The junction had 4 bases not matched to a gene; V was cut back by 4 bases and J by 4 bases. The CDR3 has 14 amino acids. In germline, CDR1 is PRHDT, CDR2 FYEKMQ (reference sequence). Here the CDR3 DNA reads TGTGCCAGCAGCTCGGGACAGGGGACATACGAGCAGTACTTC. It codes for CASSSGQGTYEQYF.

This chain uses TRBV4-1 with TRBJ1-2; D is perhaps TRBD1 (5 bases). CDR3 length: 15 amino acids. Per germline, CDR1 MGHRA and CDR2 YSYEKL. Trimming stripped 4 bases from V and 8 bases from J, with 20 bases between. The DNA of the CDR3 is TGCGCCAGCAGCCCGGTGGGGGGTAGGCTGTCCGGCTACACCTTC. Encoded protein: CASSPVGGRLSGYTF.

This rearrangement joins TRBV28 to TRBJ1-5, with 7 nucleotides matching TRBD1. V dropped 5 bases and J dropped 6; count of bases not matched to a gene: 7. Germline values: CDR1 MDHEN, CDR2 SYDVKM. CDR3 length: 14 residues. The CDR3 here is CASSRRQGTQPQHF. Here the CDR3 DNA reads TGTGCCAGCAGTAGGCGACAGGGAACTCAGCCCCAGCATTTT.